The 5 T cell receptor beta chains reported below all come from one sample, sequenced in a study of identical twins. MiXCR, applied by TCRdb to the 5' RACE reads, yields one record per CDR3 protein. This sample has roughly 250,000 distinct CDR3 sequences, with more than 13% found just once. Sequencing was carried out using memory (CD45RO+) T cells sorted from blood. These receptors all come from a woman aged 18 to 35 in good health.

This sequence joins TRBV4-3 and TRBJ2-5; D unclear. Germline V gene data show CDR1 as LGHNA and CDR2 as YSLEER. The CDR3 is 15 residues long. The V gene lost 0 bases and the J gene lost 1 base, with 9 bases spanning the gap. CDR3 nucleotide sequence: TGCGCCAGCAGCCAAGACAGGAACTCCCAAGAGACCCAGTACTTC. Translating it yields CASSQDRNSQETQYF.

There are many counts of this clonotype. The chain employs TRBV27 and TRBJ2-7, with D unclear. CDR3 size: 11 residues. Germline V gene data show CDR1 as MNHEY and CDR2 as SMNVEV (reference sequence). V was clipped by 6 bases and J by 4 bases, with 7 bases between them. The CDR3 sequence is CASRSFYEQYF. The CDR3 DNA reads TGTGCCAGCAGATCTTTTTACGAGCAGTACTTC.

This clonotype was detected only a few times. The CDR3 DNA reads TGTGCCAGCAGCCAAGATCGAACCAGGATAGCGGGGGCCTTCACAGATACGCAGTATTTT. Its translation is CASSQDRTRIAGAFTDTQYF. The chain has TRBV3-1 and TRBJ2-3; 9 nucleotides align to TRBD2. The germline V gene encodes CDR1 LGHDT and CDR2 YNNKEL (reference sequence). This CDR3 spans 20 amino acids. V was clipped by 0 bases and J by 2 bases; unmatched bases: 15.

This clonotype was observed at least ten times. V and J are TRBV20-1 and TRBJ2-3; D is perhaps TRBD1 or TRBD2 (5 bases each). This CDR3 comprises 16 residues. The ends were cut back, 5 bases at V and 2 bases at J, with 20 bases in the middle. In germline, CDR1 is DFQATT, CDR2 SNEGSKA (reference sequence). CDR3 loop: CSASTTAWGNTDTQYF. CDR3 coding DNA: TGCAGTGCTTCGACAACAGCGTGGGGGAACACAGATACGCAGTATTTT.

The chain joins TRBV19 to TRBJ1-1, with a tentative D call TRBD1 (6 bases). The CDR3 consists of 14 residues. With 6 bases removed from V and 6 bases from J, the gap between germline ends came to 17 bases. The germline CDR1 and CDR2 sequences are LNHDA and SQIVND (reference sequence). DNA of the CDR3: TGTGCCAGTAGGGTCGACACAGGGAGGGCTGAAGCTTTCTTT. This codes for CASRVDTGRAEAFF.